This TCR beta chain is from a study of early T cells in non-severe SARS-CoV-2 infection (dated by TCRdb to the early 2020s). Study-wide context: Because TCR sequencing relied on bulk RNA taken from unsorted whole blood, pairing of alpha and beta chains was not possible. What the work shows at the level of the full study, not this receptor alone: VDJdb matching was skewed toward anti-spike CD8 responses, so virus-specific expansions were likely underestimated and private and CD4 specificities were missed.

This clonotype was recorded many times. There is no known antigen for this receptor. Per-nucleotide qualities are absent, and no much larger clonotype sits a single base away. The CDR3 holds 14 amino acids from the cysteine to the phenylalanine. Of the read, only the CDR3 DNA is kept; its 42 bases are in frame from base 1. The V end loses 5 bases and the J end loses 3 bases, and a stretch of 17 bases separates them. Per the germline V gene, SQVTM is the CDR1 and ANQGSEA is the CDR2. Library preparation used 5' RACE. Reads for this sample came from a NextSeq 500. The TCR library protocol attached unique molecular identifiers to individual cDNA molecules to correct for sequencing error and PCR bias. Both TCR alpha and beta chains were sequenced, and tight co-correlation was observed between alpha and beta sequence abundances in each sample. In the source study's methods: Decombinator V4 was used to perform V gene, J gene and CDR3 annotation of TCR sequences. Expanded TCRs were defined as changing significantly between any two time points under a Poisson model with p below 0.0001. TCR abundances were normalised to the total number of TCRs sequenced per sample and were expressed as counts per million. MAIT TCRs were defined by TRAV1-2 paired with TRAJ12, TRAJ20 or TRAJ33, and iNKT TCRs by TRAV10 paired with TRAJ18. VDJdb, accessed 1 November 2021, was searched for CMV, EBV and SARS-CoV-2 annotated TCRs, with TCRs annotated for multiple antigens excluded. Starting from the raw public reads, TCRdb applied fastp trimming at Q25, assembled clones with MiXCR and retained in-frame beta chains. Every CDR3 protein is listed once, alongside the most common genes and DNA of its rows. The V and J calls and clone size are TCRdb's, not the authors'. Within this sample are 70,000 to 75,000 distinct CDR3 sequences, with about 12% of them counted one time only. Approximately 5% of the sample is taken by the ten largest.

This was a case-control study nested in a cohort of healthcare workers in London, UK, who had nasopharyngeal swab PCR tests and blood samples taken every week. Healthcare workers were recruited between 23 and 31 March 2020, during the week of the UK lockdown, and were followed weekly for up to roughly 15 weeks. This receptor chain uses TRBV29-1 and TRBJ2-7, with a tentative D gene TRBD1 over 6 matching bases. The sequencing sample was made of whole blood. This TCR came from an adult who was a healthcare worker with PCR-confirmed SARS-CoV-2 infection or an uninfected control (not recorded which). The sequenced DNA is TGCAGCGTTTGGTCAGGACAGCCATTCTACGAGCAGTACTTC. It specifies CSVWSGQPFYEQYF.